The rows below give T cell receptor beta chains drawn from one sample of a study of blood T cell repertoires in COVID-19. Using immunoSEQ multiplex PCR, the repertoire was profiled, and TCRdb retains in-frame clones only, with some absent. Of approximately 320,000 clones listed, about nine tenths were seen once; the top ten hold 8.5% to 10%. Input material: PBMCs or T cells enriched from blood (not recorded which). The source of these receptors is a woman between 18 and 30 years old who had recovered from COVID-19. The CDR3 runs from the conserved cysteine through the conserved F or W. D genes are given only for firm matches. The size of a clone is reported for some rows only, either as once, few or many, or as a class for expanded clones.

J gene	V gene	clone size	D gene	CDR3 protein	CDR3 DNA
TRBJ2-7	TRBV27	-	-	CASSPGGTYEQYF	TGTGCCAGCAGCCCAGGGGGGACCTACGAGCAGTACTTC
TRBJ1-6	TRBV7-2	-	-	CASSIEGVYSPLHF	TGTGCCAGCAGCATCGAGGGGGTTTATTCACCCCTCCACTTT
TRBJ2-7	TRBV18	once	-	CASSPSGATLVFVYEQYF	TGTGCCAGCTCACCATCCGGAGCAACGCTCGTGTTTGTATACGAGCAGTACTTC
TRBJ2-5	TRBV5-1	-	TRBD1	CASSDPQGTETQYF	TGCGCCAGCAGCGATCCACAGGGGACGGAGACCCAGTACTTC
TRBJ1-5	TRBV28	-	-	CASSSMDGLRTQHF	TGTGCCAGCAGCTCCATGGACGGACTCAGGACCCAGCATTTT
TRBJ1-1	TRBV28	-	TRBD1	CASSPPGQANTEAFF	TGTGCCAGCAGTCCGCCGGGACAGGCGAACACTGAAGCTTTCTTT
TRBJ2-1	TRBV7-3	-	-	CASSVQAAGSYNEQFF	TGTGCCAGCAGCGTCCAAGCGGCGGGGAGTTACAATGAGCAGTTCTTC
TRBJ1-1	TRBV4-3	once	TRBD1	CASSQDFGTGNTEAFF	TGCGCCAGCAGCCAAGATTTTGGGACAGGGAACACTGAAGCTTTCTTT
TRBJ2-1	TRBV15	-	TRBD2	CATSRSSTSGEQFF	TGTGCCACCAGCAGATCCTCGACTAGCGGGGAGCAGTTCTTC
TRBJ2-2	TRBV24-1	-	-	CATSDSGEVGELFF	TGTGCCACCAGTGATTCCGGGGAGGTCGGGGAGCTGTTTTTT
TRBJ2-5	TRBV7-2	-	TRBD1	CASSLKQGAGETQYF	TGTGCCAGCAGCTTAAAGCAGGGGGCGGGGGAGACCCAGTACTTC